This T cell receptor beta chain was identified during a study of blood T cell repertoires in COVID-19. The overall study: The analysed material was cDNA or gDNA that came from T cells, B-cell-depleted T cells, or PBMCs.

This clone showed up just once. The table came from immunoSEQ multiplex PCR; TCRdb's copy has only in-frame clones and leaves some out. The sample lists about 330,000 clones; 87% were seen once. Germline V CDR1 and CDR2: SNHLY, FYNNEI. This CDR3 has 14 amino acids. V lost 11 bases to trimming and J lost 4 bases; unmatched junction nucleotides: 12. This chain joins TRBV2 and TRBJ2-7, with 9 positions matching TRBD2. The sequence was collected from a woman aged 25 to 39 who had recovered from COVID-19. Input material: PBMCs or T cells enriched from blood (not recorded which). The CDR3 sequence is CADQPAGGLYEQYF. The CDR3 DNA reads as TGTGCCGACCAGCCAGCGGGGGGTTTGTACGAGCAGTACTTC. Variable domain in full (rest from reference TRBV2 and TRBJ2-7): EPEVTQTPSHQVTQMGQEVILRCVPISNHLYFYWYRQILGQKVEFLVSFYNNEISEKSEIFDDQFSVERPDGSNFTLKIRSTKLEDSAMYFCADQPAGGLYEQYFGPGTRLTVT.